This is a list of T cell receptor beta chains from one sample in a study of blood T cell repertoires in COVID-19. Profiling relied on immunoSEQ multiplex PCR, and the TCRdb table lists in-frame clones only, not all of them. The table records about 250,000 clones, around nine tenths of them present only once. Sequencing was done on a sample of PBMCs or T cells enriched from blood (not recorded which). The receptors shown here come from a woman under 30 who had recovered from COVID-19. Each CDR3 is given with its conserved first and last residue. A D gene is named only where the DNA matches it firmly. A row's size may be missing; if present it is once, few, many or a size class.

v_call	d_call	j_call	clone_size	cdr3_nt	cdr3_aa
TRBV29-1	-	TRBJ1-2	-	TGCAGCGTTCAATCGGGGGTTGAGGGGTATGGCTACACCTTC	CSVQSGVEGYGYTF
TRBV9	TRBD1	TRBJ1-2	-	TGTGCCAGCAGCGGACAGGGGGCTCTTGGCTACACCTTC	CASSGQGALGYTF
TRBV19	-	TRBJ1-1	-	TGTGCCAGTAGTGGCAGGGGTGGTCACAAGGACACTGAAGCTTTCTTT	CASSGRGGHKDTEAFF
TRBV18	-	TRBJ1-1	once	TGTGCCAGCTCACCGAGAGACAACTTCGGAGCTTTCTTT	CASSPRDNFGAFF
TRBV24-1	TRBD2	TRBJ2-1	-	TGTGCCACCAGTGATCCCGGGACTAGCGGGAACAATGAGCAGTTCTTC	CATSDPGTSGNNEQFF
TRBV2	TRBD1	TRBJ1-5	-	TGTGCCAGCAGTGAAACAGGGGCGGTTGGACAGCCCCAGCATTTT	CASSETGAVGQPQHF
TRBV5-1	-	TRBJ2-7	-	TGCGCCAGCAGCTTGGGCGCCAGGGCGACTTCCTACGAGCAGTACTTC	CASSLGARATSYEQYF
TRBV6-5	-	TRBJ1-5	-	TGTGCCAGCACTAGACAGTACAATCAGCCCCAGCATTTT	CASTRQYNQPQHF
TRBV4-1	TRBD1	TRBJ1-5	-	TGCGCCAGCAGCCAAGGACAGGGTCTAAGGCAGCCCCAGCATTTT	CASSQGQGLRQPQHF
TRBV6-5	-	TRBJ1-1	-	TGTGCCAGCAGGCTTACAGCTAACACTGAAGCTTTCTTT	CASRLTANTEAFF
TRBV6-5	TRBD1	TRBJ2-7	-	TGTGCCACCAGGACAGGTTTCCACGAGCAGTACTTC	CATRTGFHEQYF
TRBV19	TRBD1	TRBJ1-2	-	TGTGCCAGTAGCCTAGGACAGGGGACCTATGGCTACACCTTC	CASSLGQGTYGYTF
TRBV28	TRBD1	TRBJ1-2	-	TGTGCCAGCAGACAAACTAACAGGGGGGGAAACTATGGCTACACCTTC	CASRQTNRGGNYGYTF
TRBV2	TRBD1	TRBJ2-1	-	TGTGCCAGCAGGGACGACAGGGGGCGTGTCTCTGAGCAGTTCTTC	CASRDDRGRVSEQFF
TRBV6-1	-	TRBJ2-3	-	TGTGCCAGCAGTGAAGCCCCCTGGGCTAGCGGCACAGATACGCAGTATTTT	CASSEAPWASGTDTQYF
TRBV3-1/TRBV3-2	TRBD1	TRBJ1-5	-	TGTGCCAGTAACGGGACAGAGAAACCTGGTACCCCTCAGCCCCAGCATTTT	CASNGTEKPGTPQPQHF
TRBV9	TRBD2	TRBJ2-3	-	TGTGCCAGCAGCGTGGCGGGGGGGATCACAGATACGCAGTATTTT	CASSVAGGITDTQYF
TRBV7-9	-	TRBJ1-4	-	TGTGCCAGCAGCTTATTAGGGGTAAATGAAAAACTGTTTTTT	CASSLLGVNEKLFF
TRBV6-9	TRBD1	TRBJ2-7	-	TGTGCCAGCAGGCAGTCACATACGGACAGGTTGGCACCTTACGAGCAGTACTTC	CASRQSHTDRLAPYEQYF
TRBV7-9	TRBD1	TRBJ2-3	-	TGTGCCAGCAGCTTATATCCGGGACAGAATTTTACAGATACGCAGTATTTT	CASSLYPGQNFTDTQYF
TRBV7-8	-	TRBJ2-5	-	TGTGCCAGCAGCGCACCGGGACATTATCAAGAGACCCAGTACTTC	CASSAPGHYQETQYF
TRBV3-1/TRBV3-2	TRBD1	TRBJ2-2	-	TGTGCCAGCAGCCAAGGCAGGGGGAGCGGGGAGCTGTTTTTT	CASSQGRGSGELFF
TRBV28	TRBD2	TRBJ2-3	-	TGTGCAACTGGGGGTCTAGCGGGAAGGGGTAGCACAGATACGCAGTATTTT	CATGGLAGRGSTDTQYF
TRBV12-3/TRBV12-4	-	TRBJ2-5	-	TGTGCCAGCAGTTATCGGGGAGAAGAGACCCAGTACTTC	CASSYRGEETQYF
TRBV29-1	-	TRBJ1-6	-	TGCAGCGTGGGGGAGGACACTTATTCACCCCTCCACTTT	CSVGEDTYSPLHF
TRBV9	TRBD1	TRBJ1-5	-	TGTGCCAGCGGACAGGTCAATCAGCCCCAGCATTTT	CASGQVNQPQHF
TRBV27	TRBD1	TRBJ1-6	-	TGTGCCAGCAGTTTTCTGACAGGGGGTAATTCACCCCTCCACTTT	CASSFLTGGNSPLHF
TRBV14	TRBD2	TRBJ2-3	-	TGTGCCAGCAGCCAAGGACTAGCGGCTTCAGATACGCAGTATTTT	CASSQGLAASDTQYF
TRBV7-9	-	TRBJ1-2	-	TGTGCCAGCAGAGGGGGTGACTATGGCTACACCTTC	CASRGGDYGYTF
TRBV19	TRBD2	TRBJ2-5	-	TGTGCCAGTAGTATGACCAGCGGGAGCCAAGAGACCCAGTACTTC	CASSMTSGSQETQYF
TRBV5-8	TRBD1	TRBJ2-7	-	TGTGCCAGCAGCTTTGGGACAGGAACGCACTCCTACGAGCAGTACTTC	CASSFGTGTHSYEQYF
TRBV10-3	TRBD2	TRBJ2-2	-	TGTGCCATCAGCGGGGTAGCGGGGGCGCGGAGCGGGGAGCTGTTTTTT	CAISGVAGARSGELFF